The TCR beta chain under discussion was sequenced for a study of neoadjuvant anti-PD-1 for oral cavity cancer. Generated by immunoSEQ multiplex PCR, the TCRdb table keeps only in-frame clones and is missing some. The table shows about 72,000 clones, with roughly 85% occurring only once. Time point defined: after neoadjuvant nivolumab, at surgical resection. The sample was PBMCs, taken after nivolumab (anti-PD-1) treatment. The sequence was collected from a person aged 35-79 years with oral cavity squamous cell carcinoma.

The CDR3 region has the DNA TGTGCTAGTGGTTTAGGACTAGCGGAACTGTACAATGAGCAGTTCTTC. This encodes CASGLGLAELYNEQFF. The chain uses TRBV12-5 and TRBJ2-1, with 10 nucleotides matching TRBD2. Unmatched junction bases numbered 6, after V lost 3 bases and J lost 4 bases. Germline values: CDR1 LGHNT, CDR2 FRNRAP. The CDR3 spans 16 residues.